This entry lists 17 T cell receptor beta chains sequenced from one sample in a study of tumor-infiltrating lymphocytes in primary liver carcinoma. With a constant-region primer, TCR beta cDNA was made from about 0.55 ug of total RNA. Employing slightly modified ARM-PCR, three nested multiplex PCR rounds were run, and these gave rise to the TCR beta libraries. In the first two PCR rounds, TRBV1-TRBV30 forward primers were paired with a C-beta reverse primer, and each round lasted roughly 9 cycles. TCRdb called the multiplex PCR reads again in MiXCR, with one record for every CDR3 protein. The table shows around 32,000 distinct CDR3 sequences, with 76% occurring only once. Unsorted bulk tissue (about 18-30 mg) underwent RNA and DNA co-extraction. Sequenced input: liver tumor tissue from sampling region 5. The sample's subset: tumor region T5, tumor centre. Receptors were obtained from a man between 40 and 49 years old with primary liver carcinoma and hepatitis B virus infection.

This clonotype has ten or more counts. The CDR3: CASRTGGANTEAFF. As DNA, the CDR3 is TGTGCCAGCAGGACAGGGGGTGCAAACACTGAAGCTTTCTTT. This chain connects TRBV13 to TRBJ1-1; 9 nucleotides line up with TRBD1. The germline V gene has CDR1 PRHDT and CDR2 FYEKMQ (reference sequence). The V and J ends lost 6 bases and 2 bases, in that order; junction bases with no gene match: 4. This CDR3 is built from 14 residues.

The rearrangement uses TRBV4-1 and TRBJ2-5; TRBD1 or TRBD2 may be the D gene (5 bases each). This CDR3 is 18 amino acids long. The V gene lost 1 base and the J gene lost 1 base, with 19 bases spanning the gap. Germline V CDR1 and CDR2: MGHRA, YSYEKL. Here the CDR3 DNA reads TGCGCCAGCAGCCAAGCCTGGGGACCAGCGGATCTCCAAGAGACCCAGTACTTC. This sequence encodes CASSQAWGPADLQETQYF.

Comments on this clonotype: Mismatch with germline at one junction end may stem from a read error. The chain uses TRBV6-5 and TRBJ1-3; 7 bases are a match to TRBD1. Germline CDR1 reads MNHEY; CDR2 reads SVGAGI. This CDR3 is built from 15 residues. CDR3 in DNA: TGCGCCAGCTGTTATGACAGGGTGGCTGGAAACACCATATATTTT. Its protein product is CASCYDRVAGNTIYF.

This clonotype was observed many times. The chain uses TRBV5-5 and TRBJ1-1; D gene unclear. Germline CDR1 reads SGHKS; CDR2 reads YYEKEE (reference sequence). The CDR3 sequence is 13 residues long. With 7 bases removed from V and 0 bases from J, the gap between germline ends came to 10 bases. This CDR3 is CASYGWLNTEAFF. CDR3 DNA sequence: TGTGCCAGCTATGGTTGGTTGAACACTGAAGCTTTCTTT.

With regard to this clonotype: Relative to the germline gene, one junction end is altered; a read error may explain this. This sequence joins TRBV4-1 and TRBJ2-7, with 12 bases lining up with TRBD2. This CDR3 has 15 amino acids. Germline assignment: CDR1 MGHRA and CDR2 YSYEKL. CDR3 coding DNA: TGCGCCTGCAGCCAGGAACTAGCGGGAGGATACGAGCAGTACTTC. Its translation: CACSQELAGGYEQYF.

This clonotype is labeled as medium-sized. The rearrangement links TRBV4-3 to TRBJ2-7, with no clear D. Germline V lookup: CDR1 LGHNA, CDR2 YSLEER. The germline V and J ends were trimmed by 1 base and 7 bases, with 11 bases remaining between them. The CDR3 is 13 residues long. The CDR3 DNA sequence: TGCGCCAGCAGCCAAGTTTATGGCAGGGAGCAGTACTTC. Encoded protein: CASSQVYGREQYF.

This clonotype was seen once. Its ends do not fully match the called genes, so a read error is possible. V usage is TRBV5-6 and J usage is TRBJ2-7; 12 nucleotides line up with TRBD2. Germline CDR1 and CDR2: SGHDT and YYEEEE. This CDR3 is built from 13 residues. CDR3 loop: CASLLAGGYGQYF. The CDR3 DNA reads as TGTGCCAGCCTACTAGCGGGAGGCTACGGGCAGTACTTC.

With regard to this clonotype: A read error may produce the germline difference seen at one junction end. The chain couples TRBV5-6 to TRBJ1-1; 7 bases align to TRBD1. This CDR3 region has 14 residues. The germline CDR1 and CDR2 sequences are SGHDT and YYEEEE. CDR3 protein: CVSSLQGLNTEAFF. The CDR3 region has the DNA TGTGTCAGCAGTTTACAGGGGCTGAACACTGAAGCTTTCTTT.

A word on this clonotype: Since the CDR3 does not end with the conserved phenylalanine or tryptophan, this likely comes from a read error. CDR3 sequence reads: CASSWGRNLQNYEQYL. DNA for the CDR3: TGTGCCAGCAGCTGGGGCAGGAACCTCCAAAACTACGAGCAGTACTTA. The chain joins TRBV11-2 to TRBJ2-7; possibly TRBD1 for D (5 bases). The V end lost 4 bases, the J end lost 3 bases, and 19 bases lay between the germline ends. CDR1 is SGHAT and CDR2 is FQNNGV in the germline V gene. CDR3 size: 16 residues.

V is TRBV5-5 and J is TRBJ2-1; D is unresolved. The CDR3 has 15 residues. V gave up 9 bases and J gave up 8 bases, with 24 bases separating them. The germline V gene has CDR1 SGHKS and CDR2 YYEKEE (reference sequence). The CDR3 DNA is TGTGCCACCAGTCTTAACTTTCCCCCGTACGATGAGCAGTTCTTC. This codes for CATSLNFPPYDEQFF.

Of note for this clonotype: The junction differs from germline at one of its ends, possibly a read error. The rearrangement links TRBV29-1 to TRBJ1-2; no firm D call. CDR1 and CDR2 from the germline V gene are SQVTM and ANQGSEA. The CDR3 extends over 12 amino acids. This CDR3 is CSVEDQVGGYTF. The CDR3 DNA reads TGTAGCGTTGAAGATCAAGTAGGTGGCTACACCTTC.

Regarding this clonotype: The junction does not match germline at one end; this may be a read error. The chain recombines TRBV10-3 with TRBJ2-3; TRBD2 agrees at 13 bases. The CDR3 sequence is 18 residues long. Germline loops: CDR1 ENHRY, CDR2 SYGVKD. This CDR3 is CVISGTRTSGSGTDTQYF. The CDR3 DNA reads as TGTGTCATCAGTGGGACCCGGACTAGCGGGAGTGGAACAGATACGCAGTATTTT.

This clonotype was recorded once. A junction boundary mismatches the germline segment, possibly from a read error. The chain combines TRBV6-2 or TRBV6-3 with TRBJ2-7; TRBD2 might be the D (5 bases). Germline V CDR1 and CDR2: MNHEY, SVGEGT. This CDR3 contains 19 residues. The CDR3 protein is CASSYSIEGSEMCSYEQYF. The CDR3 DNA reads TGTGCCAGCAGCTACTCGATCGAAGGTAGCGAGATGTGCTCCTACGAGCAGTACTTC.

As regards this clonotype: This is likely a read error, given that the CDR3 carries no conserved phenylalanine or tryptophan at its end. No DNA is shown, since the ends of the CDR3 on it are uncertain; the CDR3 is the one TCRdb lists. The V gene is TRBV5-6, the J gene TRBJ1-1. Germline V CDR1 and CDR2: SGHDT, YYEEEE. Termini included, the CDR3 measures 14 amino acids. CDR3: CASSLQWLNTEAFS.

Of note for this clonotype: One end of the junction fails to match germline, which may point to a read error. The chain couples TRBV5-8 to TRBJ2-4; 12 positions match TRBD2. CDR3 length: 16 amino acids. Looked up from germline, CDR1 is SGHTS and CDR2 is YDEGEE. The CDR3 reads CVSSLGLAGPKNTQYF. The CDR3 DNA sequence: TGTGTCAGCAGCCTGGGACTAGCGGGCCCCAAAAACACTCAGTACTTC.

With regard to this clonotype: At one end, the junction sequence differs from germline, possibly due to a read error. The chain combines TRBV6-2 or TRBV6-3 with TRBJ1-1; the D is unclear. CDR1 and CDR2 from the germline V gene are MNHEY and SVGEGT. The CDR3 covers 14 residues. The CDR3 sequence is CAISYPEPNTGAFF. The CDR3 DNA follows: TGTGCCATAAGTTACCCAGAGCCGAACACTGGAGCTTTCTTT.

A word on this clonotype: It is likely a read error, because the conserved phenylalanine at the end of the CDR3 is missing. The chain recombines TRBV5-1 with TRBJ2-3; 8 bases line up with TRBD2. The CDR3 runs to 16 residues. Looked up from germline, CDR1 is SGHRS and CDR2 is YFSETQ. The CDR3 protein is CANSLGAGDWGDTQYH. The CDR3 DNA reads TGCGCCAACAGCTTGGGAGCGGGGGATTGGGGAGATACGCAGTATCAT.